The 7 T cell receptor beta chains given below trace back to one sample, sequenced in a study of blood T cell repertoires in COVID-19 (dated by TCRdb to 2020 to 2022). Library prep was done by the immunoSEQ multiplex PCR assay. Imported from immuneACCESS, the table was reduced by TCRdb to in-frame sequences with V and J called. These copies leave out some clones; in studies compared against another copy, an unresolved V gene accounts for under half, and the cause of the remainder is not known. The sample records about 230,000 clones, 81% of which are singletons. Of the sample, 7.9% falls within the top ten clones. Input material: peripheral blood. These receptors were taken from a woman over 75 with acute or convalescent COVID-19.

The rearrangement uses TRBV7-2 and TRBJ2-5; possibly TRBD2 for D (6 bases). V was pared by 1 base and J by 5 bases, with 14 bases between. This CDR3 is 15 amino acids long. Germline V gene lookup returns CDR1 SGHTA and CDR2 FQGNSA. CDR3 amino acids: CASSLGASERETQYF. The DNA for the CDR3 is TGTGCCAGCAGCTTAGGGGCTAGCGAAAGGGAGACCCAGTACTTC.

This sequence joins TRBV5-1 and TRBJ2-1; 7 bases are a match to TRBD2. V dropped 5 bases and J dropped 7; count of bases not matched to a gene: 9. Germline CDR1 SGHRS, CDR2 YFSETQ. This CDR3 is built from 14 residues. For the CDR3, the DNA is TGCGCCAGCAGGGGCGGGGGTACGTATAATGAGCAGTTCTTC. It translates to CASRGGGTYNEQFF.

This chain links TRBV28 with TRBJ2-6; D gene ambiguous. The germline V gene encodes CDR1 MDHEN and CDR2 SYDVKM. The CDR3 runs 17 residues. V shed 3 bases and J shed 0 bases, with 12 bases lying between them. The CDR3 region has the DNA TGTGCCAGCAGTTTTATCGTGGCCCACTCTGGGGCCAACGTCCTGACTTTC. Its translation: CASSFIVAHSGANVLTF.

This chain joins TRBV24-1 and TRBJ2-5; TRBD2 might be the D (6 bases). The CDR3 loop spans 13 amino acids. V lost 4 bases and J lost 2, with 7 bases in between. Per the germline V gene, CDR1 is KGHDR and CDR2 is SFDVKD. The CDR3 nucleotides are TGTGCCACCAGTGACGGAGGGCAAGAGACCCAGTACTTC. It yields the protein CATSDGGQETQYF.

The CDR3: CASNTGGGYGYTF. As DNA, the CDR3 is TGCGCCAGCAACACAGGGGGCGGCTATGGCTACACCTTC. The chain links TRBV5-1 to TRBJ1-2; 9 bases are a match to TRBD1. Trimming took 6 bases from V and 4 from J; bases not matched to a gene: 4. The CDR3 loop spans 13 amino acids. The germline V gene has CDR1 SGHRS and CDR2 YFSETQ. The whole variable domain, remainder taken from reference TRBV5-1 and TRBJ1-2, is KAGVTQTPRYLIKTRGQQVTLSCSPISGHRSVSWYQQTPGQGLQFLFEYFSETQRNKGNFPGRFSGRQFSNSRSEMNVSTLELGDSALYLCASNTGGGYGYTFGSGTRLTVV.

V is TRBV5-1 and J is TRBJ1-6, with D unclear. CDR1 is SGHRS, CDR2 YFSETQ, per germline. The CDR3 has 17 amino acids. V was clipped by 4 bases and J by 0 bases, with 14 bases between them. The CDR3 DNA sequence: TGCGCCAGCAGCCCCCGGGAAGGGAGCTCCTATAATTCACCCCTCCACTTT. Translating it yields CASSPREGSSYNSPLHF.

The CDR3 sequence is CASSLAQANSPLHF. DNA of the CDR3: TGTGCCAGCAGCTTAGCGCAGGCGAATTCACCCCTCCACTTT. V usage is TRBV11-2 and J usage is TRBJ1-6; D is unresolved. Trimming removed 1 base at V and 7 bases at J, with 8 bases between. Germline assignment: CDR1 SGHAT and CDR2 FQNNGV. This CDR3 has 14 residues. The entire variable domain, with the rest obtained from reference TRBV11-2 and TRBJ1-6, is as follows: EAGVAQSPRYKIIEKRQSVAFWCNPISGHATLYWYQQILGQGPKLLIQFQNNGVVDDSQLPKDRFSAERLKGVDSTLKIQPAKLEDSAVYLCASSLAQANSPLHFGNGTRLTVT.